This T cell receptor beta chain was identified during a study of Ad26.COV2.S vaccination and SARS-CoV-2 variants. Germline trimming cut 0 bases from V and 3 bases from J; bases unmatched to any gene: 5. Germline lookup yields CDR1 LNHNV and CDR2 YYDKDF (reference sequence). The CDR3 runs 16 residues. Here immunoSEQ multiplex PCR was the method, and the copy in TCRdb shows in-frame clones only, minus some. The sample lists under 550,000 clones; 85% to 90% were seen once. Treatment noted: approximately 18 received Ad26.COV2.S at low or high dose, single or two shots; about 5 received placebo; per-sample allocation not given. Specimens were obtained on day 63 following the first vaccine or placebo injection. An adult of 18-55 years in Boston served as donor.

The V gene is TRBV15, the J gene TRBJ2-7; TRBD1 matches 10 bases. This material consisted of peripheral blood, taken in a trial of Ad26.COV2.S vaccine versus placebo. This TCR was recovered from a person between 18 and 65 years old who received the Ad26.COV2.S COVID-19 vaccine or a placebo. In DNA form, the CDR3 reads TGTGCCACCAGCAGAGATACCGGACAGGGGGGCTACGAGCAGTACTTC. As protein: CATSRDTGQGGYEQYF. Full variable domain (rest looked up from reference TRBV15 and TRBJ2-7): DAMVIQNPRYQVTQFGKPVTLSCSQTLNHNVMYWYQQKSSQAPKLLFHYYDKDFNNEADTPDNFQSRRPNTSFCFLDIRSPGLGDTAMYLCATSRDTGQGGYEQYFGPGTRLTVT.